The 8 T cell receptor beta chains below all came from one sample that was sequenced in a study of control samples from healthy donors and cancer patients. Sequencing used immunoSEQ multiplex PCR; TCRdb keeps in-frame clones, though not all of them. The repertoire holds 60,000 to 95,000 clones, around nine tenths seen once, with approximately 8.8% in the top ten. Sequencing was performed on PBMCs. These receptors were collected from a woman in her forties or fifties with colorectal cancer.

This clone was found once. CDR3 sequence reads: CASSQDDAVYGYTF. Written as DNA, the CDR3 is TGCGCCAGCAGCCAAGACGATGCTGTCTATGGCTACACCTTC. The V and J genes are TRBV4-1 and TRBJ1-2; the D is unclear. Germline V gives CDR1 MGHRA, CDR2 YSYEKL. Trimming pared 0 bases from V and 4 bases from J, leaving 9 bases between. This CDR3 is 14 amino acids long.

V is TRBV7-2 and J is TRBJ1-1; unclear D gene. V was trimmed by 1 base and J by 1 base, leaving 4 bases between them. The V gene's germline CDR1 is SGHTA and CDR2 FQGNSA. This CDR3 spans 13 amino acids. CDR3 DNA: TGTGCCAGCAGCTTAGTGGGGAACACTGAAGCTTTCTTT. Amino acid sequence: CASSLVGNTEAFF.

The chain joins TRBV19 to TRBJ1-2; 7 positions agree with TRBD1. CDR1 is LNHDA, CDR2 SQIVND, per germline (reference sequence). The CDR3 runs to 14 residues. V lost 4 bases, J lost 8 bases, and 10 bases stayed unmatched. The CDR3 DNA is TGTGCCAGTAGTAAGACAGGGTACCTTGGGGGCTACACCTTC. Residues: CASSKTGYLGGYTF. Full variable domain (rest looked up from reference TRBV19 and TRBJ1-2): DGGITQSPKYLFRKEGQNVTLSCEQNLNHDAMYWYRQDPGQGLRLIYYSQIVNDFQKGDIAEGYSVSREKKESFPLTVTSAQKNPTAFYLCASSKTGYLGGYTFGSGTRLTVV.

This chain uses TRBV19 with TRBJ2-3; D ambiguous. CDR3 length equals 13 residues. V was clipped by 1 base and J by 5 bases, with 7 bases between them. Germline V gives CDR1 LNHDA, CDR2 SQIVND (reference sequence). The DNA for the CDR3 is TGTGCCAGTAGTATAGGACCCCAAGATACGCAGTATTTT. Protein: CASSIGPQDTQYF.

This chain links TRBV10-3 with TRBJ1-2; no firm D call. The V gene's germline CDR1 is ENHRY and CDR2 SYGVKD. Trimming took 3 bases from V and 1 from J, leaving 6 bases between them. The CDR3 loop spans 13 amino acids. CDR3 sequence (DNA): TGTGCCATCAGTGAACAGAATAACTATGGCTACACCTTC. Protein sequence: CAISEQNNYGYTF.

A few counts support this clone. V is TRBV15 and J is TRBJ2-2; D perhaps matches TRBD2 (6 bases). This CDR3 region has 16 residues. Trimming cost V 3 bases and J 4 bases, with 15 bases left between them. In germline, CDR1 is LNHNV, CDR2 YYDKDF (reference sequence). In nucleotides, the CDR3 is TGTGCCACCAGCAGGGACACCGCGGGGAGCACCGGGGAGCTGTTTTTT. This codes for CATSRDTAGSTGELFF. Together with reference TRBV15 and TRBJ2-2, the CDR3 gives the full variable domain: DAMVIQNPRYQVTQFGKPVTLSCSQTLNHNVMYWYQQKSSQAPKLLFHYYDKDFNNEADTPDNFQSRRPNTSFCFLDIRSPGLGDTAMYLCATSRDTAGSTGELFFGEGSRLTVL.

This clone came up a few times. J is TRBJ2-5 and V is TRBV18; 10 bases map to TRBD2. CDR3 length: 17 residues. CDR1 KGHSH and CDR2 LQKENI come from the germline V gene. Unmatched junction bases numbered 9, after V lost 5 bases and J lost 0 bases. CDR3 sequence: CASSTREAGGNQETQYF. The CDR3 DNA follows: TGTGCCAGCTCAACCCGAGAAGCGGGGGGGAACCAAGAGACCCAGTACTTC.

The chain uses TRBV7-2 and TRBJ1-1; unclear D gene. V was trimmed by 5 bases and J by 4 bases, leaving 20 bases between them. The CDR3 consists of 16 residues. Germline V CDR1 and CDR2: SGHTA, FQGNSA. CDR3 nucleotide sequence: TGTGCCAGCAGCCCACTTATGGACCTGATGGGCACTGAAGCTTTCTTT. Amino acids: CASSPLMDLMGTEAFF.